The clone carrying this T cell receptor (beta chain) occurred once. Its target is unknown. The CDR3 has 16 residues. From germline, CDR1 is MGHRA and CDR2 YSYEKL. J gave up 0 bases and V 6 bases, and 5 bases lay outside the gene matches. The PCR made use of 60 Vbeta and 13 Jbeta primers. Data came from immunoSEQ multiplex PCR; TCRdb stores just in-frame clones and leaves some out. The sample holds roughly 180,000 clones; about three quarters are singletons and the top ten take about 1.5%. This entry is derived from a study of cytomegalovirus exposure and HLA in healthy donors. Study conclusions and caveats: There were several of the most significant clusters that appeared linked to common viral pathogens in a later analysis. Analyses of presence/absence relied on an assumption of roughly uniform sequencing depth across donors.

Sequenced sample: PBMCs. The sequence was collected from a man between 18 and 35 years old in good health and CMV-seronegative. V is TRBV4-1 and J is TRBJ2-1; 10 bases agree with TRBD2. CDR3 bases: TGCGCCAGCAGGTGGACTAGCGGAGACTCCTACAATGAGCAGTTCTTC. It is translated as CASRWTSGDSYNEQFF.